This T cell receptor (beta chain) was captured in a study of response to subunit inactivated influenza vaccine. TCRdb re-called the RT-PCR reads through MiXCR, storing one row per CDR3 protein. The repertoire has 550,000 to 800,000 distinct CDR3 sequences, more than 15% of them found once; the top ten carry approximately 10%. The ends lost 6 bases at V and 3 bases at J; junction bases unmatched: 9. CDR3 length: 17 amino acids. V and J are TRBV12-3 or TRBV12-4 and TRBJ1-6, with 9 positions matching TRBD1. The clonotype was recovered from a man aged 45-65 years who received an inactivated influenza vaccine. The sample consisted of PBMCs from blood, taken 11 to 12 days after vaccination. CDR3 nucleotide sequence: TGTGCCAGCAGCCGTCCCGGGACAGGGCTCTATAATTCACCCCTCCACTTT. Translating it yields CASSRPGTGLYNSPLHF.